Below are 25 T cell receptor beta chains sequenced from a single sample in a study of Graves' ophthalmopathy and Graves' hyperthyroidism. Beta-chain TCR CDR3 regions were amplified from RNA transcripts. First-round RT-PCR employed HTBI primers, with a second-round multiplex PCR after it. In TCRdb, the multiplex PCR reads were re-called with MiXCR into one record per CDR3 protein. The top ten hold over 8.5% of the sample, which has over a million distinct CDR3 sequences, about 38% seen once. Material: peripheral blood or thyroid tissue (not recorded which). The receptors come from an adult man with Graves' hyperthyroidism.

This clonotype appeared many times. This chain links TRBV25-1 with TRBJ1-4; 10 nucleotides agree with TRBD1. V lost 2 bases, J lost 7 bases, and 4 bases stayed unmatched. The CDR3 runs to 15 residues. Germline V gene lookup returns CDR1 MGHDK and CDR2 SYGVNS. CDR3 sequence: CASSERQGASEKLFF. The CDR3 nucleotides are TGTGCCAGCAGTGAACGACAGGGGGCATCTGAAAAACTGTTTTTT.

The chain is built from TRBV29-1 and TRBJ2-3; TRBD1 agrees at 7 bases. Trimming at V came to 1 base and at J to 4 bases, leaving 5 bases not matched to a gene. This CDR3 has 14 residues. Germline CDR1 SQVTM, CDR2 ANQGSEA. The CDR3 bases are TGCAGCGTTGAAGCCGGACAGGACTCAGATACGCAGTATTTT. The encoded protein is CSVEAGQDSDTQYF.

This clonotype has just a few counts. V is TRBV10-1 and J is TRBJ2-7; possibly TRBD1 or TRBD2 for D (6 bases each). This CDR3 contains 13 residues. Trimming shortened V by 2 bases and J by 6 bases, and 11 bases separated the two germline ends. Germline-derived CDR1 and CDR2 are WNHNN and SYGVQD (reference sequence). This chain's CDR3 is CASSETGAREQYF. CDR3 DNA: TGCGCCAGCAGTGAGACGGGGGCGCGCGAGCAGTACTTC.

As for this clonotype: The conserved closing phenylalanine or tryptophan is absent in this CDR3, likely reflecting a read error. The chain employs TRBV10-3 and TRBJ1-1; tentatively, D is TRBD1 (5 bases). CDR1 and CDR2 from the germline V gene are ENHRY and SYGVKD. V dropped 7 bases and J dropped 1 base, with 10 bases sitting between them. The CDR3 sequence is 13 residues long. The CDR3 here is CAIKITGNTEAFL. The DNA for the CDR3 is TGTGCCATCAAAATCACAGGGAACACTGAAGCTTTCTTA.

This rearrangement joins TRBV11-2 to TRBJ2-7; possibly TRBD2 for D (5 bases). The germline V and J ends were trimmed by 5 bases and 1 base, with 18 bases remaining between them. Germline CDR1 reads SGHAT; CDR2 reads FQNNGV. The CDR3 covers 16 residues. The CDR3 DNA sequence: TGTGCCAGCAGCCCCAAAAGAGGGCCAATTTCCTACGAGCAGTACTTC. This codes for CASSPKRGPISYEQYF.

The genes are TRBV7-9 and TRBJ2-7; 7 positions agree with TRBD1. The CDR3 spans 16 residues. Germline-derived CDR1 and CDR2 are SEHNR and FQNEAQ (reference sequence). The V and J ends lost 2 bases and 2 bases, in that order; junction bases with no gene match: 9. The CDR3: CASSLTPPGTAYEQYF. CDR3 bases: TGTGCCAGCAGCTTAACCCCCCCCGGGACAGCCTACGAGCAGTACTTC.

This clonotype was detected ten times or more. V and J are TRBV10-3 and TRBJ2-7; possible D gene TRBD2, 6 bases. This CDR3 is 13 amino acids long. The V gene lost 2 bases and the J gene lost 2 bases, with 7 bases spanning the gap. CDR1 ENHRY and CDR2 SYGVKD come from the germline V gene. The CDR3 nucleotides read TGTGCCATCAGTGAGCGGGGGACCTACGAGCAGTACTTC. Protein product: CAISERGTYEQYF.

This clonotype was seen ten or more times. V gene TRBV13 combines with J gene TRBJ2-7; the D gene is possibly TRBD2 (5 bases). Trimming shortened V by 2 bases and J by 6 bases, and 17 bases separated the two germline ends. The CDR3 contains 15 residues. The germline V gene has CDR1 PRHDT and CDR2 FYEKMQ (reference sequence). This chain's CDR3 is CASSLTLALPLEQYF. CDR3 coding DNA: TGTGCCAGCAGCTTAACCCTAGCCCTACCCCTCGAGCAGTACTTC.

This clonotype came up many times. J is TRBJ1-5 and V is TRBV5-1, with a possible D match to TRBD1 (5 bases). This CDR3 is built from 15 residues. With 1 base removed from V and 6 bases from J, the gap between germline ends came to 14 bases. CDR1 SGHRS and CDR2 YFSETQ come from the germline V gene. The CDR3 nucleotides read TGCGCCAGCAGCTTGAGTGAAGGGGAGGGTCAGCCCCAGCATTTT. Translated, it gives CASSLSEGEGQPQHF.

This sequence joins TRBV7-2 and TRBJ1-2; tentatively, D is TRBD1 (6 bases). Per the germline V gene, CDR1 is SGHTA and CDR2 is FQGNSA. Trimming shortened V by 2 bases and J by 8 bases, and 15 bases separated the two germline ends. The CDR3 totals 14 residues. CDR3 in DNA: TGTGCCAGCAGCTTAAATGGACAGCTAACGGGCTACACCTTC. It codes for CASSLNGQLTGYTF.

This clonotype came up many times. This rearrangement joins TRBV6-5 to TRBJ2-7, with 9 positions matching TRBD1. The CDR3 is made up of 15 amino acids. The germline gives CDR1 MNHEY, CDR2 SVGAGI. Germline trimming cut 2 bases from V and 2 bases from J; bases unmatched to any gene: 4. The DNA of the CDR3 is TGTGCCAGCAGTTACGGGACAGGGTCTACCTACGAGCAGTACTTC. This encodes CASSYGTGSTYEQYF.

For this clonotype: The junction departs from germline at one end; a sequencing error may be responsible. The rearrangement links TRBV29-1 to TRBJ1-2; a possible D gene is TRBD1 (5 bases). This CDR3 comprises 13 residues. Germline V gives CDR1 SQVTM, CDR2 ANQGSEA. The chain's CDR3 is CASSFFGGYGYTF. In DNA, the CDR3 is TGTGCCAGCAGCTTTTTCGGGGGTTATGGCTACACCTTC.

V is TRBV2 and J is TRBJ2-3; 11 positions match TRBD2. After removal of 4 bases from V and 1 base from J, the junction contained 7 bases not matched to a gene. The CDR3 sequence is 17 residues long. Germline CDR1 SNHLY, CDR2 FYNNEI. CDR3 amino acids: CASSGLAGSAGTDTQYF. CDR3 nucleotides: TGTGCCAGCAGTGGACTAGCGGGGTCGGCAGGCACAGATACGCAGTATTTT.

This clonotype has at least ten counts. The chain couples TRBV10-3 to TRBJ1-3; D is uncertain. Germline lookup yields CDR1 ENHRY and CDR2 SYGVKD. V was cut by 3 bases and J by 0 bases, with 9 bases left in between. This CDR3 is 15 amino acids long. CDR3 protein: CAISDGVNSGNTIYF. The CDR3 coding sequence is TGTGCCATCAGTGATGGCGTTAACTCTGGAAACACCATATATTTT.

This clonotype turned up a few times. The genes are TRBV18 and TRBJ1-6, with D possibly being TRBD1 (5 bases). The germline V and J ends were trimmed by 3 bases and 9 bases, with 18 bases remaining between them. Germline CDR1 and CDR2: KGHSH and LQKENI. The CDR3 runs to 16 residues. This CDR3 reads CASSPPSTTGGSPLHF. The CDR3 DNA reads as TGTGCCAGCTCACCCCCGTCAACGACGGGGGGTTCACCCCTCCACTTT.

The CDR3 spells CASSFRGENYGYTF. In DNA form, the CDR3 reads TGTGCCAGCAGTTTCCGGGGGGAGAACTATGGCTACACCTTC. V usage is TRBV12-3 or TRBV12-4 and J usage is TRBJ1-2; possibly TRBD1 for D (5 bases). The V end was cut by 3 bases, the J end by 2 bases, with 10 bases between. This CDR3 region has 14 residues.

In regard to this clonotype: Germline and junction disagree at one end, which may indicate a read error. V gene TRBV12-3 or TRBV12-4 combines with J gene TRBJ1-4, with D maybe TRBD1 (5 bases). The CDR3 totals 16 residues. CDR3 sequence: CAISYLLQVTNEKLFF. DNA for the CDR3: TGTGCCATCAGTTACCTCCTACAGGTCACGAATGAAAAACTGTTTTTT.

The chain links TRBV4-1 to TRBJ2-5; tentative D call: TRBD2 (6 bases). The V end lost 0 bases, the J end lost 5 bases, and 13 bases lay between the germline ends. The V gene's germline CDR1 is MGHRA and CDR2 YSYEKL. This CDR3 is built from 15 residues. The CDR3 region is CASSQDAGSLETQYF. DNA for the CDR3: TGCGCCAGCAGCCAAGATGCCGGGAGTTTGGAGACCCAGTACTTC.

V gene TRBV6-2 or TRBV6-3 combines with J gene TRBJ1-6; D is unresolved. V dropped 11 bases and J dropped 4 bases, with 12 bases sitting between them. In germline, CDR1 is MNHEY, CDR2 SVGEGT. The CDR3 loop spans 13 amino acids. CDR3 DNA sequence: TGTGCCCTCAAGAAGCTTTATAATTCACCCCTCCACTTT. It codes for CALKKLYNSPLHF.

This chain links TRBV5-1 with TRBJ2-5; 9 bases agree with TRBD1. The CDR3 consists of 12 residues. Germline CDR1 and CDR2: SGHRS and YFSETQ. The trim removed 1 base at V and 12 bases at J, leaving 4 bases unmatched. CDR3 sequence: CASSLQGQGEYF. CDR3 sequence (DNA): TGCGCCAGCAGCTTGCAGGGACAGGGCGAGTACTTC.

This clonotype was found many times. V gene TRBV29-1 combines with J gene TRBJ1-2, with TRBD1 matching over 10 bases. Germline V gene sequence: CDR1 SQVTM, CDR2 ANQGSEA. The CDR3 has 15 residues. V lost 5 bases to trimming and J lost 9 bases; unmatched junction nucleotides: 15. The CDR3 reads CSVYTSGTGERSYTF. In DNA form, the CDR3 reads TGCAGCGTTTATACCTCCGGGACAGGGGAGAGGAGCTACACCTTC.

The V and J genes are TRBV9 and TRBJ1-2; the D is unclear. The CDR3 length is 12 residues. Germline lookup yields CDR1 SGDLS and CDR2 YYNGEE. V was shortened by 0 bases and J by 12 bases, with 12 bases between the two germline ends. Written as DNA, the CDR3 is TGTGCCAGCAGCGTAGCCAGCTCTGGAAACACCTTC. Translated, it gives CASSVASSGNTF.

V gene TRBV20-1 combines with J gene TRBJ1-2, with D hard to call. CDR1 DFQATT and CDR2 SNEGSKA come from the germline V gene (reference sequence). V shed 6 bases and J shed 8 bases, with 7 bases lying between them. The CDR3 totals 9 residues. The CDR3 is CSAPLGYTF. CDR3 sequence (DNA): TGCAGTGCCCCTCTGGGCTACACCTTC.

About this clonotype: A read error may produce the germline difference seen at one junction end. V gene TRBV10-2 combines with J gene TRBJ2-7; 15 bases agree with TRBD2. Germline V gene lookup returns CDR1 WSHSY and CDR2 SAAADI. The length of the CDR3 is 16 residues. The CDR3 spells CTSRGTSGGSSYEQYF. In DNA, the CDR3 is TGCACCAGCAGAGGGACTAGCGGGGGGTCATCCTACGAGCAGTACTTC.

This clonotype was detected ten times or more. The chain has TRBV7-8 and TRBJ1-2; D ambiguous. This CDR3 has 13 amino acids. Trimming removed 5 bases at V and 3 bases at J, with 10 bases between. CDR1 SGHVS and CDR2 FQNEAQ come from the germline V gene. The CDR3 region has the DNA TGTGCCAGCAGCCCCGGGAGGGACTATGGCTACACCTTC. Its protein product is CASSPGRDYGYTF.